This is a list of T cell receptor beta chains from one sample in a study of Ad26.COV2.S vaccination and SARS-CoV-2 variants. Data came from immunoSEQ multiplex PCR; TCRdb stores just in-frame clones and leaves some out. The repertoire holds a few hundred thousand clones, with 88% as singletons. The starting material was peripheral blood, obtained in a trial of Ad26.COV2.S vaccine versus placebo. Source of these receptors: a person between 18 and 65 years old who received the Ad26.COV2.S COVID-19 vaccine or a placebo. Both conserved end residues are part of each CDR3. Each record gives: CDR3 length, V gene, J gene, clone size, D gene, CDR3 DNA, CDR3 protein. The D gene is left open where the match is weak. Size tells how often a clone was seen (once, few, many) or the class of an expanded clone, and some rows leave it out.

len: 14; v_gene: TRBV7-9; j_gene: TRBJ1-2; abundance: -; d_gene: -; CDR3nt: TGTGCCAGCAGCCGAACGGGGGGAAACTATGGCTACACCTTC; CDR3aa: CASSRTGGNYGYTF
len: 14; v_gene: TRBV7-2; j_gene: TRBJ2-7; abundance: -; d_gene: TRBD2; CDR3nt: TGTGCCAGCAGAGCCATAGCGGGGGGGCACGAGCAGTACTTC; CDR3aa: CASRAIAGGHEQYF
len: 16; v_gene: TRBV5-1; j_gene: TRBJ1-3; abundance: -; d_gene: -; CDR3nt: TGCGCCAGCAGCTTAGGACAGCCGAACTCTGGAAACACCATATATTTT; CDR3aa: CASSLGQPNSGNTIYF
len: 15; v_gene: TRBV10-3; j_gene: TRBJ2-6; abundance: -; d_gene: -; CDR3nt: TGTGCCATCAGTGAGGTGGGGGCCTGGGCCAACGTCCTGACTTTC; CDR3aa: CAISEVGAWANVLTF
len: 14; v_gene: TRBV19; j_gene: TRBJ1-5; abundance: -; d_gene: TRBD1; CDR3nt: TGTGCCAGTAGTATAGTCCAGGGGGGGGAGCCCCAGCATTTT; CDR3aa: CASSIVQGGEPQHF
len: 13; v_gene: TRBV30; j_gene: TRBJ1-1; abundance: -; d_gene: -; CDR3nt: TGTGCCTGGAGGAAGGGCTCAGGCACTGAAGCTTTCTTT; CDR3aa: CAWRKGSGTEAFF
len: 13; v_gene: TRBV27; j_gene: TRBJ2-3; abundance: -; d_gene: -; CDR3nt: TGTGCCAGCAGCCCCTCCGCGCGAGATACGCAGTATTTT; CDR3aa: CASSPSARDTQYF
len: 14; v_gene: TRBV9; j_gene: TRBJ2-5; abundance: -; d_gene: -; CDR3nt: TGTGCCAGCAGCGTAGGATCTGCTCCGGAGACCCAGTACTTC; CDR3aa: CASSVGSAPETQYF
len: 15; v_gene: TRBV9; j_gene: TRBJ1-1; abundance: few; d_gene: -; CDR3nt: TGTGCCAGCAGCGTCCGGGCCAACAGGGAGACTGAAGCTTTCTTT; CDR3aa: CASSVRANRETEAFF
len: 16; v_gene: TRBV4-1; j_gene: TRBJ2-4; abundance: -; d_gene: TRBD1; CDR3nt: TGCGCCAGCAGCCAAGCCGGACAGGGTTTGAGAAACATTCAGTACTTC; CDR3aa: CASSQAGQGLRNIQYF
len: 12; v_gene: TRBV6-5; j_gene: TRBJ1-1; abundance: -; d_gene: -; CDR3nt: TGTGCCAGCGGAAGGGGTGTCACTGAAGCTTTCTTT; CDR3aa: CASGRGVTEAFF
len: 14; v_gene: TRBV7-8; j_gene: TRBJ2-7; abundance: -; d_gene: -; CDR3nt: TGTGCCAGCAGCTTAGTTCCGGAGGGCTACGAGCAGTACTTC; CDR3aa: CASSLVPEGYEQYF
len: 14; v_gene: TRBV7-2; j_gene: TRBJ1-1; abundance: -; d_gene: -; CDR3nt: TGTGCCAGCAGTCCACAGGGAGGGAACACTGAAGCTTTCTTT; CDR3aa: CASSPQGGNTEAFF
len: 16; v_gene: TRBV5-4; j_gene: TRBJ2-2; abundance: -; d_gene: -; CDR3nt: TGTGCCAGCAGCTTGGAGGGTAGTGGCGGTAGACGGGAGCTGTTTTTT; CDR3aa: CASSLEGSGGRRELFF
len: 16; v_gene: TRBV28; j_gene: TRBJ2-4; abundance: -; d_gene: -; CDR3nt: TGTGCCAGCAGTGTTTCCGGGACCTCAGACAAAAACATTCAGTACTTC; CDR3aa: CASSVSGTSDKNIQYF
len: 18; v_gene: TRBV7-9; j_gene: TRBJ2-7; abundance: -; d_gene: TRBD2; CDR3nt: TGTGCCAGCAGCTTCCAGGGCGGGAGCGGGGGGTACTCCTACGAGCAGTACTTC; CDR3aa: CASSFQGGSGGYSYEQYF
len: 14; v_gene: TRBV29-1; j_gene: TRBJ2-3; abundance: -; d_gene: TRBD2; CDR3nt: TGCAGCGTTACTAGCGGGGGGGCCTCGGATACGCAGTATTTT; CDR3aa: CSVTSGGASDTQYF
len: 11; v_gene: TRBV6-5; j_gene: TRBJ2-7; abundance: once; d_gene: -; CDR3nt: TGTGCCAGCAGGAATATCGGAGAGCAGTACTTC; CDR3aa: CASRNIGEQYF
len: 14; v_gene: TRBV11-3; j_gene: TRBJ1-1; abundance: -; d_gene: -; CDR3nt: TGTGCCAGCAGCTTAGACGGGATGAACACTGAAGCTTTCTTT; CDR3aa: CASSLDGMNTEAFF
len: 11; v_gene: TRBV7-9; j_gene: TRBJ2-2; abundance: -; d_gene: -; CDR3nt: TGTGCCGGGACGGGGACCGGGGAGCTGTTTTTT; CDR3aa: CAGTGTGELFF
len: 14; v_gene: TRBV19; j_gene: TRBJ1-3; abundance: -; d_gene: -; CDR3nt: TGTGCCAGTCGACAGGATCACTCTGGAAACACCATATATTTT; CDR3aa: CASRQDHSGNTIYF
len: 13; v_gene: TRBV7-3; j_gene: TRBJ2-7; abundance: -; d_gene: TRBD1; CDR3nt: TGTGCCAGCAGCTCAGGACAGGGAGGCGAGCAGTACTTC; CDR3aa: CASSSGQGGEQYF
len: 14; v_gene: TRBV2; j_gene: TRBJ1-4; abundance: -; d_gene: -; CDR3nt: TGTGCCAGCACCGACGGGACGGGGAGTGAAAAACTGTTTTTT; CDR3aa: CASTDGTGSEKLFF
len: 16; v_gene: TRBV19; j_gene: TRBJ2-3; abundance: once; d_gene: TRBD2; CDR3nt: TGTGCCAGTAGCCTGACTAGCGGGGGGGCAACAGATACGCAGTATTTT; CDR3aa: CASSLTSGGATDTQYF
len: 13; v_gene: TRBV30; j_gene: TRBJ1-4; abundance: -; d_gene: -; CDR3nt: TGTGCCTGGAGAGTTGGCGGTAATGAAAAACTGTTTTTT; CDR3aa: CAWRVGGNEKLFF
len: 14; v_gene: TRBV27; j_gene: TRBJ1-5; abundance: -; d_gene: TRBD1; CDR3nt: TGTGCCAGCAGGCCTCAGGGGGGTACTCAGCCCCAGCATTTT; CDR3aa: CASRPQGGTQPQHF
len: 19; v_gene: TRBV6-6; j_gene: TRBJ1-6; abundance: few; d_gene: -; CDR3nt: TGTGCCAGCAGCTCACTGGGAGGGGGGGCTACAGGAGCCAATTCACCCCTCCACTTT; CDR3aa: CASSSLGGGATGANSPLHF
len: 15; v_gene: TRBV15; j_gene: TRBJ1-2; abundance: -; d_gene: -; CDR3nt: TGTGCCACCAGCAGAGGGGCGGGGGACATCTATGGCTACACCTTC; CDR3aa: CATSRGAGDIYGYTF
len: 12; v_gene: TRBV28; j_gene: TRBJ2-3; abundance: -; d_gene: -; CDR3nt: TGTGCCAGCAGTTACGGACGAGATACGCAGTATTTT; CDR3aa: CASSYGRDTQYF
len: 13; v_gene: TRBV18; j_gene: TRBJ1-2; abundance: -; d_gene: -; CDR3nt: TGTGCCAGCTCACCCAGTCCCTCTTATGGCTACACCTTC; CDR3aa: CASSPSPSYGYTF
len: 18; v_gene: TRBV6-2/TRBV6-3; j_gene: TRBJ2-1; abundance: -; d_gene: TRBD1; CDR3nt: TGTGCCAGCAGTTACCTTCCCGGGACAGGGGGAAGGGGCAATGAGCAGTTCTTC; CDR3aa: CASSYLPGTGGRGNEQFF
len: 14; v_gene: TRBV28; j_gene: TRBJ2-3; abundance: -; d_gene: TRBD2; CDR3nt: TGTGCCACCCGGGGGGTCCCTAGCACAGATACGCAGTATTTT; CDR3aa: CATRGVPSTDTQYF
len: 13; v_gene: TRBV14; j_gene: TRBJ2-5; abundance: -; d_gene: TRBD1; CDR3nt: TGTGCCAGCAGCCCCAGGGGGCGGGAGACCCAGTACTTC; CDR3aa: CASSPRGRETQYF
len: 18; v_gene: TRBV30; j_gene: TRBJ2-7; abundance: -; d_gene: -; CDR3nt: TGTGCCTGGAGTGGATTCGGCAGCAGACCCTCCTTCAAATACGAGCAGTACTTC; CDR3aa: CAWSGFGSRPSFKYEQYF
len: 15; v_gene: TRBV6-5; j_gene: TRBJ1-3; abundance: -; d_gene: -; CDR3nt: TGTGCCAGCCAGGCACAGGGTAACTCTGGAAACACCATATATTTT; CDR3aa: CASQAQGNSGNTIYF
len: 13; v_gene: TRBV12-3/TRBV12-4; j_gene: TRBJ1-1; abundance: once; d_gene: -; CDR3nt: TGTGCCAGCTCCCGGGGGGGGGACACTGAAGCTTTCTTT; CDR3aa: CASSRGGDTEAFF
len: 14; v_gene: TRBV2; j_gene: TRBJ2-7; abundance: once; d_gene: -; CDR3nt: TGTGCCAGCAGACCAACACAGGTCTCCTACGAGCAGTACTTC; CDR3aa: CASRPTQVSYEQYF
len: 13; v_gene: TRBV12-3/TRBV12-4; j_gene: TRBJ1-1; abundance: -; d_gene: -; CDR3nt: TGTGCCAGCAGTTTAGAACAGGGCGCTGAAGCTTTCTTT; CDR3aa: CASSLEQGAEAFF
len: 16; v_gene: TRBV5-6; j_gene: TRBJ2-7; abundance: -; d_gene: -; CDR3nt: TGTGCCAGCAGCTCCTGGGGCCAGGGGTTATCCTACGAGCAGTACTTC; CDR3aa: CASSSWGQGLSYEQYF
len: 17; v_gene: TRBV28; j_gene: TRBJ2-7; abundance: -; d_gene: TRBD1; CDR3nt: TGTGCCAGCAGCTCTCCTTGGACAGGGGGAAACTCCTACGAGCAGTACTTC; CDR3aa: CASSSPWTGGNSYEQYF
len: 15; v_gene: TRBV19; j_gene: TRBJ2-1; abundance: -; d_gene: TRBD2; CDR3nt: TGTGCCAGCCAGACTAGCGGGGGTTCCTACAATGAGCAGTTCTTC; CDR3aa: CASQTSGGSYNEQFF